This is a list of T cell receptor beta chains from one sample in a study of long-term antiretroviral therapy in people with HIV. Clones were sequenced by immunoSEQ multiplex PCR, and TCRdb holds only the in-frame ones, with some missing. The sample records 15,000 to 20,000 clones, about 87% being singletons. This material consisted of unsorted PBMCs, taken 2.1 years after starting antiretroviral therapy. These receptors originate from a man aged 18 to 29 with HIV. The CDR3 runs from the conserved cysteine through the conserved F or W. The order of the fields is J gene, clone size, V gene, D gene, CDR3 DNA, CDR3 protein. D genes are given only for firm matches. Where a row states a size, it is once, few, many or the class of an expanded clone; other rows omit it.

TRBJ2-1 | . | TRBV21-1 | . | TGTGCCAGCAGACAGCTAGGCGGGAGGCCCTACAATGAGCAGTTCTTC | CASRQLGGRPYNEQFF
TRBJ2-1 | . | TRBV6-6 | . | TGTGCCAGCAGTTACCCCGACAGCCCCAATGAGCAGTTCTTC | CASSYPDSPNEQFF
TRBJ1-1 | . | TRBV6-1 | . | TGTGCCACCAAGACACCGAACACTGAAGCTTTCTTT | CATKTPNTEAFF
TRBJ2-3 | . | TRBV29-1 | . | TGCAGCGGGGAGGAGGGTGGAACAGATACGCAGTATTTT | CSGEEGGTDTQYF
TRBJ2-2 | . | TRBV19 | . | TGTGCCAGTAGTATAGACAGATCCCCGAACACCGGGGAGCTGTTTTTT | CASSIDRSPNTGELFF
TRBJ1-2 | few | TRBV7-6 | . | TGTGCCAGCAGCTTAGGCCATAACTATGGCTACACCTTC | CASSLGHNYGYTF
TRBJ2-7 | . | TRBV19 | . | TGTGCCAGTAGTATAGCGGGACCCTACGAGCAGTACTTC | CASSIAGPYEQYF
TRBJ2-7 | . | TRBV5-1 | . | TGCGCCAGCAGCTTCAGGGAATCGGGGGCAGCCAACGAGCAGTACTTC | CASSFRESGAANEQYF
TRBJ2-3 | . | TRBV4-3 | TRBD2 | TGCGCCAGCAGCCAAGATATACTAGCGGTGAGCACAGATACGCAGTATTTT | CASSQDILAVSTDTQYF
TRBJ1-1 | . | TRBV11-2 | . | TGTGCCAGCAGCCCCGGGTGGACTGAAGCTTTCTTT | CASSPGWTEAFF
TRBJ1-3 | . | TRBV12-2 | . | TGTGCAAGTCGCTTAGCCGACAGGTCCCCCTTCTCTGGAAACACCATATATTTT | CASRLADRSPFSGNTIYF
TRBJ1-1 | . | TRBV10-3 | . | TGTGCCATCAGTGAGTCCGGGACATCGAACACTGAAGCTTTCTTT | CAISESGTSNTEAFF
TRBJ2-4 | . | TRBV19 | TRBD1 | TGTGCCAGTAGTACCAGACGACAGGGCGGCAAAAACATTCAGTACTTC | CASSTRRQGGKNIQYF
TRBJ1-1 | once | TRBV7-3 | TRBD1 | TGTGCCAGCAGCTTGTGGGACAGGGGCACTGAAGCTTTCTTT | CASSLWDRGTEAFF
TRBJ1-1 | . | TRBV6-6 | . | TGTGCCAGCAGAATAGGCACTGAAGCTTTCTTT | CASRIGTEAFF
TRBJ1-4 | . | TRBV10-1 | . | TGCGCCAGCAGGGACTCAACTAGGGGGGGCAAGGATGAAAAACTGTTTTTT | CASRDSTRGGKDEKLFF
TRBJ2-5 | . | TRBV10-3 | TRBD1 | TGTGCCACCCTCAGGGACAGTCAAGAGACCCAGTACTTC | CATLRDSQETQYF
TRBJ1-1 | once | TRBV18 | TRBD1 | TGTGCCAGCTCACCGGGACAGGGAAGTCGGGCTTTCTTT | CASSPGQGSRAFF
TRBJ1-5 | . | TRBV5-6 | . | TGTGCCAGCAGCTTGGGAGACCAGCCCCAGCATTTT | CASSLGDQPQHF
TRBJ1-2 | . | TRBV25-1 | . | TGTGCCAGCAGTGAAGTCACGGAATATGGCTACACCTTC | CASSEVTEYGYTF
TRBJ2-7 | . | TRBV30 | TRBD1 | TGTGCCTGGAGTACCCCGGGACAGGACTCCGGCGAGCAGTACTTC | CAWSTPGQDSGEQYF
TRBJ2-7 | . | TRBV4-1 | TRBD2 | TGCGCCAGCAGCCAAGACATTGGACTAGCGTACGAGCAGTACTTC | CASSQDIGLAYEQYF
TRBJ2-7 | few | TRBV4-3 | . | TGCGCCAGCAGCCAAGATGGTACAGGCGACTACGAGCAGTACTTC | CASSQDGTGDYEQYF
TRBJ1-3 | . | TRBV11-2 | . | TGTGCCAGCAGCCTCTTTCACGGCTCTGGAAACACCATATATTTT | CASSLFHGSGNTIYF
TRBJ1-1 | . | TRBV4-2 | . | TGTGCCAGCAGCCAAGCGGCTCCGCGGGGGGGGACTGAAGCTTTCTTT | CASSQAAPRGGTEAFF
TRBJ2-7 | . | TRBV6-1 | . | TGTGCCAGCAGTGAAGGCCCCCTTCTCTACGAGCAGTACTTC | CASSEGPLLYEQYF
TRBJ1-6 | . | TRBV6-1 | TRBD1 | TGTGCCAGCAGTGAAACACAGGGGGCAAGTCCACCCCTCCACTTT | CASSETQGASPPLHF